The table lists the clone carrying this T cell receptor beta chain with many counts. The sample comes from a study of metastatic and nonmetastatic thyroid tumors. TCRdb redid the clone calls on the PCR reads using MiXCR. The data hold roughly 36,000 clones, with 11% observed a single time. J gave up 8 bases and V 9 bases, and 14 bases lay outside the gene matches. CDR1 and CDR2 from the germline V gene are MNHNS and SASEGT. This CDR3 has 16 residues. Patients had received no treatment of any kind before thyroid surgery. Sequencing used blood. This receptor was identified in a female donor with papillary thyroid cancer or a benign thyroid nodule (not recorded which). Some clones in this sample may be carry-over from other donors' samples. J is TRBJ2-1 and V is TRBV6-1; 12 bases are a match to TRBD2. The CDR3 loop reads CASFLASGRAQYEQFF. CDR3 sequence (DNA): TGTGCCAGTTTTCTTGCTAGCGGGAGGGCCCAGTATGAGCAGTTCTTC.